This T cell receptor beta chain was sequenced during a study of blood T cell repertoires in COVID-19. Profiling relied on immunoSEQ multiplex PCR, and the TCRdb table lists in-frame clones only, not all of them. The repertoire holds roughly 130,000 clones, with around 87% as singletons. This CDR3 has 15 residues. Sequenced: peripheral blood. The gene calls are TRBV21-1 and TRBJ1-4; the tabulated D call, TRBD1, remains unverified against the DNA. TRBV21-1 is termed a pseudogene. This clonotype was obtained from a woman aged 60-75 years with acute or convalescent COVID-19. The CDR3 DNA reads as TGTGCCAGCAGCCCACAGGGGGCGAGGAAAGAAAAACTGTTTTTT. It translates to CASSPQGARKEKLFF.